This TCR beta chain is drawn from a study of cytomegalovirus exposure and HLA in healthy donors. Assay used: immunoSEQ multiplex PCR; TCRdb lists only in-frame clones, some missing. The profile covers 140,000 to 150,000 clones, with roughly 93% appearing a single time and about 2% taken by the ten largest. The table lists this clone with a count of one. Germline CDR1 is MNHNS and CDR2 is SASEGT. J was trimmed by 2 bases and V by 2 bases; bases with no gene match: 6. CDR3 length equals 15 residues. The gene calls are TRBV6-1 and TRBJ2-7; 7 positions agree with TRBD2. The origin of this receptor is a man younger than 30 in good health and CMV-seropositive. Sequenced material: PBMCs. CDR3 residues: CASSEYSGRAYEQYF. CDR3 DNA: TGTGCCAGCAGTGAATATTCAGGGAGGGCCTACGAGCAGTACTTC.